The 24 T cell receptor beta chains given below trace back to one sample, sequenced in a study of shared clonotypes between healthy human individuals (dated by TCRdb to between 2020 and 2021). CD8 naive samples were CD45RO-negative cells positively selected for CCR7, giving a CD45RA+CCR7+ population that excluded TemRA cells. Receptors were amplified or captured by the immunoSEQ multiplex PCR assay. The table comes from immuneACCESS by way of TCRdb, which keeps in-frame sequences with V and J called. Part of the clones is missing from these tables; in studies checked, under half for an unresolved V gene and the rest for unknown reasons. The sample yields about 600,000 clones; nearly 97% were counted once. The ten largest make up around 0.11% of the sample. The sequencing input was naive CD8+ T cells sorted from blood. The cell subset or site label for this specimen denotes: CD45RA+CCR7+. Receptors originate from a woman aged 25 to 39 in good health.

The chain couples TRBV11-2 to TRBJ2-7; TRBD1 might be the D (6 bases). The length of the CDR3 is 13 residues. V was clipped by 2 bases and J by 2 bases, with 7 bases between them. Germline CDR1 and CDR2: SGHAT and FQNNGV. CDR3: CASSLPGAYEQYF. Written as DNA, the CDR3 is TGTGCCAGCAGCTTACCAGGGGCCTACGAGCAGTACTTC.

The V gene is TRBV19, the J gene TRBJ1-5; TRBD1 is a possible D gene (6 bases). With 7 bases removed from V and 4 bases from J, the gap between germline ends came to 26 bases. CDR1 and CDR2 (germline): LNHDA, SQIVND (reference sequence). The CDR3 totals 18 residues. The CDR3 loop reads CASNEDPRDTKPNQPQHF. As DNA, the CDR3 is TGTGCCAGTAATGAAGACCCCCGGGACACCAAACCTAATCAGCCCCAGCATTTT.

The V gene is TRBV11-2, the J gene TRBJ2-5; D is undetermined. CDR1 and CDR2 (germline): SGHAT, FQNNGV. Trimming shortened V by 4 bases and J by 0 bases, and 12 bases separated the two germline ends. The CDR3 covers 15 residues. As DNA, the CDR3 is TGTGCCAGCAGCTGGCGGAATAGGTACCAAGAGACCCAGTACTTC. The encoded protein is CASSWRNRYQETQYF.

CDR3 nucleotides: TGCGCCAGCAGCCAAGTCCCCTCTGGCGGGAGAACAGGTTCGCGGCACACAGATACGCAGTATTTT. Its translation is CASSQVPSGGRTGSRHTDTQYF. The J gene is TRBJ2-3, the V gene TRBV4-1; TRBD2 matches at 7 bases. Germline V CDR1 and CDR2: MGHRA, YSYEKL. J gave up 2 bases and V 1 base, and 24 bases lay outside the gene matches. This CDR3 has 22 residues.

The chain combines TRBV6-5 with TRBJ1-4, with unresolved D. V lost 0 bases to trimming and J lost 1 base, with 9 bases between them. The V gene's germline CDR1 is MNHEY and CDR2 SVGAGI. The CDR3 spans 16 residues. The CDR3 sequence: CASSYSVGETNEKLFF. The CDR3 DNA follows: TGTGCCAGCAGTTACTCTGTGGGCGAAACTAATGAAAAACTGTTTTTT.

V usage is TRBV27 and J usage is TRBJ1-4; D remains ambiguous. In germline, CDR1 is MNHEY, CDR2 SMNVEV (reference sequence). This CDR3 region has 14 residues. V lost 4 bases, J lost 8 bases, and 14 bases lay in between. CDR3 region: CASSSRAKSEKLFF. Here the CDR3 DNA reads TGTGCCAGCAGTTCCCGGGCCAAGTCAGAAAAACTGTTTTTT.

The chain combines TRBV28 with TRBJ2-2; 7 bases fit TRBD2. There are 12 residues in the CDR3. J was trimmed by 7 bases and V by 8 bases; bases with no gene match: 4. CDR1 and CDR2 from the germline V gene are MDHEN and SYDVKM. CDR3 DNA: TGTGCCAGCGGGAGGGCCTTCGGGGAGCTGTTTTTT. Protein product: CASGRAFGELFF.

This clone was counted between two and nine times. The CDR3 reads CASSEGPEAFF. The CDR3 nucleotides are TGTGCCAGCAGCGAGGGCCCTGAAGCTTTCTTT. V is TRBV4-2 and J is TRBJ1-1; D ambiguous. This CDR3 has 11 residues. With 5 bases removed from V and 6 bases from J, the gap between germline ends came to 7 bases. Germline V CDR1 and CDR2: LGHNA, YNFKEQ.

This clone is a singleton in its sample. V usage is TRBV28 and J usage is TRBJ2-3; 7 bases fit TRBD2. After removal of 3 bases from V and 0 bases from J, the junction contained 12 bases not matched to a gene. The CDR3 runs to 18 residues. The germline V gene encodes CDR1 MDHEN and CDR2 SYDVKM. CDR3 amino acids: CASSFEAGTPSSTDTQYF. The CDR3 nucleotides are TGTGCCAGCAGTTTTGAAGCGGGAACCCCTAGTAGCACAGATACGCAGTATTTT. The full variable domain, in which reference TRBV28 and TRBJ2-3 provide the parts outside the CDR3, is DVKVTQSSRYLVKRTGEKVFLECVQDMDHENMFWYRQDPGLGLRLIYFSYDVKMKEKGDIPEGYSVSREKKERFSLILESASTNQTSMYLCASSFEAGTPSSTDTQYFGPGTRLTVL.

CDR3 bases: TGTGCCAGCAGTGATTCGGGACAGGGGATCGATGAGCAGTTCTTC. Translation gives CASSDSGQGIDEQFF. This chain connects TRBV2 to TRBJ2-1, with TRBD1 matching 10 bases. Looked up from germline, CDR1 is SNHLY and CDR2 is FYNNEI. Trimming took 3 bases from V and 8 from J; bases not matched to a gene: 7. The CDR3 consists of 15 residues. Full variable domain (outside the CDR3, taken from reference TRBV2 and TRBJ2-1): EPEVTQTPSHQVTQMGQEVILRCVPISNHLYFYWYRQILGQKVEFLVSFYNNEISEKSEIFDDQFSVERPDGSNFTLKIRSTKLEDSAMYFCASSDSGQGIDEQFFGPGTRLTVL.

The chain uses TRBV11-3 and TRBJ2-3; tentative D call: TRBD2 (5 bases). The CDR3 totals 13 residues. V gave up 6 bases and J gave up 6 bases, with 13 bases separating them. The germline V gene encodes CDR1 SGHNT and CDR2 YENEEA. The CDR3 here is CASRYTRADTQYF. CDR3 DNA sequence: TGTGCCAGCAGATATACGAGGGCTGATACGCAGTATTTT.

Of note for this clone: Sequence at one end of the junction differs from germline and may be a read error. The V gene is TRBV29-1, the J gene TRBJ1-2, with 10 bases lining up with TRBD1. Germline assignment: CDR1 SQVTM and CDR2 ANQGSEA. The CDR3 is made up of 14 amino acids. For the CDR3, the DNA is TGCAGCGTCGAAGACAGGGGGCTACGGGATGGCTACACCTTC. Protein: CSVEDRGLRDGYTF.

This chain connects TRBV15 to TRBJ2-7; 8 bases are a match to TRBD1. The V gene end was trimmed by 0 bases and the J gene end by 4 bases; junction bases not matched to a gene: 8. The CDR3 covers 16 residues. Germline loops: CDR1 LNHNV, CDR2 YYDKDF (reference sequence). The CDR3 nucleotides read TGTGCCACCAGCAGAGATCATTGGGACAGGACTTACGAGCAGTACTTC. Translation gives CATSRDHWDRTYEQYF.

The CDR3 nucleotides are TGCAGTGCGGGACTAGCATCCGAGCAGTACTTC. It yields the protein CSAGLASEQYF. This chain links TRBV20-1 with TRBJ2-7, with TRBD2 matching 9 bases. Germline CDR1 is DFQATT and CDR2 is SNEGSKA (reference sequence). The trim removed 6 bases at V and 6 bases at J, leaving 3 bases unmatched. This CDR3 spans 11 amino acids.

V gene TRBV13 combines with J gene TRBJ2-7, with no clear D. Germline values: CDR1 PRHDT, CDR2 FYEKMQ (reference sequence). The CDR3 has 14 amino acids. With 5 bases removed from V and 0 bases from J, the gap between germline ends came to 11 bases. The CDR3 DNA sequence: TGTGCCAGCAGCCGCCTTCTAGACTCCTACGAGCAGTACTTC. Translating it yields CASSRLLDSYEQYF.

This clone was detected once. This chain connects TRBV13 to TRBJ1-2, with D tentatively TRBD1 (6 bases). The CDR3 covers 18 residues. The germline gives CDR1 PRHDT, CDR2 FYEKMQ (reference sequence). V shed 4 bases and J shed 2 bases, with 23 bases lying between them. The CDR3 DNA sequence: TGTGCCAGCAGCTCAACTGACAGGAACCCTGACGGCAACTATGGCTACACCTTC. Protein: CASSSTDRNPDGNYGYTF.

The CDR3 nucleotides read TGTGCCAGCGAACGGGAAGGGCAGGTTGATAGTCAGCCCCAGCATTTT. Amino acids: CASEREGQVDSQPQHF. The chain recombines TRBV7-6 with TRBJ1-5; D gene ambiguous. The ends were cut back, 8 bases at V and 6 bases at J, with 23 bases in the middle. The CDR3 is 16 amino acids. The germline V gene has CDR1 SGHVS and CDR2 FNYEAQ. The full variable domain, its missing parts supplied by reference TRBV7-6 and TRBJ1-5, is GAGVSQSPRYKVTKRGQDVALRCDPISGHVSLYWYRQALGQGPEFLTYFNYEAQQDKSGLPNDRFSAERPEGSISTLTIQRTEQRDSAMYRCASEREGQVDSQPQHFGDGTRLSIL.

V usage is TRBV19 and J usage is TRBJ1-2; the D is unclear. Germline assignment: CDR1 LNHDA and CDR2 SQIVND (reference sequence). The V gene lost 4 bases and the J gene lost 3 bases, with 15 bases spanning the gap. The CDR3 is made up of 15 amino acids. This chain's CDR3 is CASSTYRGVDYGYTF. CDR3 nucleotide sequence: TGTGCCAGTAGTACCTATCGCGGGGTGGACTATGGCTACACCTTC.

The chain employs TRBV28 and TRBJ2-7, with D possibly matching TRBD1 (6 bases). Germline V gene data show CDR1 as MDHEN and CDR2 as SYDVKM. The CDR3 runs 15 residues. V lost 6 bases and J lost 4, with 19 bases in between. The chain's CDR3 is CASRPALGQTYEQYF. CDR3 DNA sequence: TGTGCCAGCAGACCCGCCCTTGGACAGACTTACGAGCAGTACTTC.

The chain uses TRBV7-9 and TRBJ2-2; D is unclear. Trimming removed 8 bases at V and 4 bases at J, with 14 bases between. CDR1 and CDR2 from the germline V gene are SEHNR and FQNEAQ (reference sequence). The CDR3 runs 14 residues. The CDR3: CASWRLEPTGELFF. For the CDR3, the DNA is TGTGCCAGCTGGCGCCTCGAGCCCACCGGGGAGCTGTTTTTT. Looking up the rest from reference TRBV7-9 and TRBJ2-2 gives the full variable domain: DTGVSQNPRHKITKRGQNVTFRCDPISEHNRLYWYRQTLGQGPEFLTYFQNEAQLEKSRLLSDRFSAERPKGSFSTLEIQRTEQGDSAMYLCASWRLEPTGELFFGEGSRLTVL.

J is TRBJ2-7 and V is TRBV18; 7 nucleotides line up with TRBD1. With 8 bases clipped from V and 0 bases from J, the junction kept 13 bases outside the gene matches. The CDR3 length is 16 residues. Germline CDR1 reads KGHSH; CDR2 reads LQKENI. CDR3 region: CASLGSGQVSSYEQYF. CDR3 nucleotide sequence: TGTGCCAGCCTTGGATCCGGACAGGTAAGCTCCTACGAGCAGTACTTC.

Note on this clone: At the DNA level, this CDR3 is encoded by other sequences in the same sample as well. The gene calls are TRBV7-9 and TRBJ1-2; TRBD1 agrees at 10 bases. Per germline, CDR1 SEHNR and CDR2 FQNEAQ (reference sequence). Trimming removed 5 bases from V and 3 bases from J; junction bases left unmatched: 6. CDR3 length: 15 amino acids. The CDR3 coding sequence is TGTGCCAGCAGCCCGAGGACAGGGGGAGACTATGGCTACACCTTC. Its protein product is CASSPRTGGDYGYTF.

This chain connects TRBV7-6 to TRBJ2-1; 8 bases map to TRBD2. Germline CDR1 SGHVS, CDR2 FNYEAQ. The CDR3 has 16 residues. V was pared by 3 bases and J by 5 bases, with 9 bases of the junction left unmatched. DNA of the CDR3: TGTGCCAGCAGCTTGGTGGCTAGCGGGTTGCACAATGAGCAGTTCTTC. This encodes CASSLVASGLHNEQFF.

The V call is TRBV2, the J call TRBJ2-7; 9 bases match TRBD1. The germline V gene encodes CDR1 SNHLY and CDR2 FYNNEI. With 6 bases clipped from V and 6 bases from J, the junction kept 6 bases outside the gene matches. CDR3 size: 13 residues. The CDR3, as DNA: TGTGCCAGCAGGGGGGGGGACAGGGTCGAGCAGTACTTC. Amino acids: CASRGGDRVEQYF.